One sample yielded the 26 T cell receptor beta chains listed below, sequenced in a study of cytomegalovirus exposure and HLA in healthy donors. Amplification used 60 Vbeta primers and 13 Jbeta primers. Profiling relied on immunoSEQ multiplex PCR, and the TCRdb table lists in-frame clones only, not all of them. The sample yields about 89,000 clones, 85% seen once. Sequencing input: PBMCs. These receptors came from a man in his forties in good health and CMV-seropositive.

V is TRBV7-2 and J is TRBJ1-1; possibly TRBD1 for D (5 bases). The CDR3 length is 13 residues. From germline, CDR1 is SGHTA and CDR2 FQGNSA. Trimming removed 7 bases from V and 1 base from J, with 10 bases in between. The CDR3, as DNA: TGTGCCAGCACCCTAACAGGGAACACTGAAGCTTTCTTT. This gives the protein CASTLTGNTEAFF.

V usage is TRBV6-1 and J usage is TRBJ2-7, with D perhaps TRBD1 (5 bases). V was trimmed by 3 bases and J by 2 bases, leaving 8 bases between them. Per the germline V gene, CDR1 is MNHNS and CDR2 is SASEGT. The CDR3 has 13 amino acids. The CDR3 is CASSETTAYEQYF. The CDR3 coding sequence is TGTGCCAGCAGTGAGACGACAGCCTACGAGCAGTACTTC.

The chain uses TRBV28 and TRBJ1-5; 9 bases agree with TRBD1. The trim removed 5 bases at V and 6 bases at J, leaving 8 bases unmatched. CDR1 and CDR2 (germline): MDHEN, SYDVKM. The CDR3 is 15 residues long. The CDR3 loop reads CASSRGGQGFQPQHF. CDR3 sequence (DNA): TGTGCCAGCAGTCGAGGGGGACAGGGTTTTCAGCCCCAGCATTTT. The variable domain in full, with the rest retrieved from reference TRBV28 and TRBJ1-5, is DVKVTQSSRYLVKRTGEKVFLECVQDMDHENMFWYRQDPGLGLRLIYFSYDVKMKEKGDIPEGYSVSREKKERFSLILESASTNQTSMYLCASSRGGQGFQPQHFGDGTRLSIL.

CDR3 in DNA: TGCGCCAGCAGCCAAGGCTTCGGACTAGCGGGGGCCTCCGGTACGCAGTATTTT. Protein product: CASSQGFGLAGASGTQYF. The chain has TRBV4-1 and TRBJ2-3; 13 positions match TRBD2. CDR1 and CDR2 from the germline V gene are MGHRA and YSYEKL. With V trimmed by 1 base and J by 8 bases, 12 bases remained unmatched. The CDR3 extends over 18 amino acids.

The V and J genes are TRBV6-6 and TRBJ1-2; tentatively, D is TRBD1 (6 bases). From germline, CDR1 is MNHNY and CDR2 SVGAGI (reference sequence). The CDR3 is 13 residues long. Trimming stripped 5 bases from V and 2 bases from J, with 9 bases between. CDR3 DNA sequence: TGTGCCAGCAGTGCCGGACAGAACTATGGCTACACCTTC. Encoded protein: CASSAGQNYGYTF.

V and J are TRBV6-1 and TRBJ2-6; D is unresolved. This CDR3 has 15 residues. Trimming removed 1 base from V and 2 bases from J, with 6 bases in between. CDR1 and CDR2 from the germline V gene are MNHNS and SASEGT. The CDR3 DNA sequence: TGTGCCAGCAGTGAAGGGCCGCCTGGGGCCAACGTCCTGACTTTC. Translating gives CASSEGPPGANVLTF.

This clone appeared a single time. The chain uses TRBV5-6 and TRBJ2-5; D may be TRBD1 (6 bases). CDR1 SGHDT and CDR2 YYEEEE come from the germline V gene. The V gene lost 4 bases and the J gene lost 4 bases, with 11 bases spanning the gap. The length of the CDR3 is 13 residues. The CDR3 DNA is TGTGCCAGCAGCGACACAGGGAGAGAGACCCAGTACTTC. Translating it yields CASSDTGRETQYF. The full variable domain, with the rest looked up from reference TRBV5-6 and TRBJ2-5, is DAGVTQSPTHLIKTRGQQVTLRCSPKSGHDTVSWYQQALGQGPQFIFQYYEEEERQRGNFPDRFSGHQFPNYSSELNVNALLLGDSALYLCASSDTGRETQYFGPGTRLLVL.

This chain uses TRBV27 with TRBJ2-3, with D tentatively TRBD1 (5 bases). Germline V CDR1 and CDR2: MNHEY, SMNVEV (reference sequence). There are 13 residues in the CDR3. Trimming took 6 bases from V and 2 from J, leaving 9 bases between them. CDR3 in amino acids: CASRGRPTDTQYF. DNA for the CDR3: TGTGCCAGCAGGGGGCGACCCACAGATACGCAGTATTTT.

The J gene is TRBJ2-7, the V gene TRBV18; maybe TRBD1 (5 bases). This CDR3 is built from 14 residues. Per germline, CDR1 KGHSH and CDR2 LQKENI. With 4 bases removed from V and 5 bases from J, the gap between germline ends came to 15 bases. The CDR3 sequence is CASSLKQGSNEQYF. Here the CDR3 DNA reads TGTGCCAGCTCACTTAAGCAGGGTTCAAACGAGCAGTACTTC.

This chain connects TRBV4-1 to TRBJ2-7, with a weak D call TRBD2 (7 bases). Trimming shortened V by 0 bases and J by 2 bases, and 11 bases separated the two germline ends. Germline V lookup: CDR1 MGHRA, CDR2 YSYEKL. The CDR3 is made up of 15 amino acids. The CDR3: CASSQERGPTYEQYF. CDR3 in DNA: TGCGCCAGCAGCCAAGAGCGGGGGCCTACCTACGAGCAGTACTTC.

V gene TRBV6-5 combines with J gene TRBJ1-1; 7 bases agree with TRBD1. Losses at the gene ends were 8 bases for V and 6 bases for J; bases not matched to a gene: 6. CDR3 size: 12 residues. Germline CDR1 is MNHEY and CDR2 is SVGAGI. The CDR3 DNA sequence: TGTGCCAGCGTGAACAGGGGTTCTGAAGCTTTCTTT. It is translated as CASVNRGSEAFF.

The chain combines TRBV10-2 with TRBJ2-5; 10 bases match TRBD2. The tail of the sequence fits TRBJ2-7 better, so the J call may be wrong. The CDR3 has 14 residues. Germline V lookup: CDR1 WSHSY, CDR2 SAAADI. Here the CDR3 DNA reads TGCGCCAGCAGTGAATCACTAGCGGGATACGAGCAGTACTTC. Amino acid sequence: CASSESLAGYEQYF.

This clone came up a few times. V is TRBV4-1 and J is TRBJ1-1, with D perhaps TRBD1 (5 bases). V was trimmed by 0 bases and J by 3 bases, leaving 11 bases between them. CDR3 length: 15 amino acids. Germline V gives CDR1 MGHRA, CDR2 YSYEKL. CDR3 in DNA: TGCGCCAGCAGCCAAGAGCCAGGGCCGCACACTGAAGCTTTCTTT. Translation gives CASSQEPGPHTEAFF.

V gene TRBV28 combines with J gene TRBJ2-6, with 11 positions matching TRBD1. Germline loops: CDR1 MDHEN, CDR2 SYDVKM. This CDR3 spans 17 amino acids. Trimming took 6 bases from V and 1 from J; bases not matched to a gene: 5. In DNA form, the CDR3 reads TGTGCCAGCAGGCCGGGACAGGGGGTTTCTGGGGCCAACGTCCTGACTTTC. Protein sequence: CASRPGQGVSGANVLTF.

The J gene is TRBJ1-1, the V gene TRBV5-1; maybe TRBD1 (5 bases). V was pared by 4 bases and J by 1 base, with 14 bases between. Germline CDR1 is SGHRS and CDR2 is YFSETQ. CDR3 size: 15 residues. CDR3 sequence (DNA): TGCGCCAGCAGCCAGAACTGGGGGGGGAACACTGAAGCTTTCTTT. Translation gives CASSQNWGGNTEAFF.

CDR3: CASSLVDRGHYEQYF. CDR3 bases: TGTGCCAGCAGCCTCGTGGACAGGGGGCACTACGAGCAGTACTTC. V usage is TRBV6-5 and J usage is TRBJ2-7; 11 bases line up with TRBD1. The CDR3 totals 15 residues. J gave up 3 bases and V 6 bases, and 7 bases lay outside the gene matches. CDR1 and CDR2 (germline): MNHEY, SVGAGI.

The chain is built from TRBV30 and TRBJ1-1; TRBD1 is a possible D gene (6 bases). V dropped 0 bases and J dropped 6 bases, with 11 bases sitting between them. The CDR3 length is 13 residues. The germline gives CDR1 GTSNPN, CDR2 SVGIG (reference sequence). Here the CDR3 reads CAWSVQGLSEAFF. For the CDR3, the DNA is TGTGCCTGGAGTGTCCAGGGGCTGTCTGAAGCTTTCTTT.

The chain links TRBV5-1 to TRBJ2-5; D is undetermined. The CDR3 consists of 14 residues. Germline lookup yields CDR1 SGHRS and CDR2 YFSETQ. V lost 1 base to trimming and J lost 1 base, with 8 bases between them. The CDR3 DNA follows: TGCGCCAGCAGCTTGACGGCAGGCCAAGAGACCCAGTACTTC. It is translated as CASSLTAGQETQYF.

J is TRBJ2-1 and V is TRBV27; TRBD1 aligns across 9 bases. Germline CDR1 reads MNHEY; CDR2 reads SMNVEV (reference sequence). The V and J ends lost 5 bases and 8 bases, in that order; junction bases with no gene match: 10. This CDR3 spans 15 amino acids. The CDR3 loop is CASSLGTGFIDEQFF. The CDR3, as DNA: TGTGCCAGCAGTCTAGGGACAGGGTTTATCGATGAGCAGTTCTTC.

The chain recombines TRBV6-5 with TRBJ2-7; 12 positions agree with TRBD1. V dropped 6 bases and J dropped 6; count of bases not matched to a gene: 6. The CDR3 has 14 residues. Germline-derived CDR1 and CDR2 are MNHEY and SVGAGI. In nucleotides, the CDR3 is TGTGCCAGCAGCTTACCGGGACAGGGGGCCGAGCAGTACTTC. It codes for CASSLPGQGAEQYF.

The chain combines TRBV19 with TRBJ2-5, with 7 positions matching TRBD2. The CDR3 length is 17 residues. Germline V gene data show CDR1 as LNHDA and CDR2 as SQIVND (reference sequence). V lost 9 bases to trimming and J lost 4 bases; unmatched junction nucleotides: 20. CDR3 in DNA: TGTGCCAGCAGAGGCGGGGGATCAACGAAGTCCTTAGAGACCCAGTACTTC. This sequence encodes CASRGGGSTKSLETQYF.

Concerning this clone: No DNA is shown, since the ends of the CDR3 on it are uncertain; the CDR3 is the one TCRdb lists. The chain combines TRBV12-1 with TRBJ1-2. TRBV12-1 is shown as a pseudogene. Both ends counted, the CDR3 spans 14 residues. The CDR3: CASSFARGAYGYTF.

This chain connects TRBV9 to TRBJ2-2; D not resolved. V lost 4 bases and J lost 4, with 5 bases in between. Germline V gene data show CDR1 as SGDLS and CDR2 as YYNGEE. This CDR3 is 12 amino acids long. DNA for the CDR3: TGTGCCAGCAGCCCGAGCACCGGGGAGCTGTTTTTT. Protein: CASSPSTGELFF.

Concerning this clone itself: This sample includes further DNA sequences coding for the same CDR3. The V and J genes are TRBV29-1 and TRBJ2-7, with 10 bases lining up with TRBD2. Germline V gene data show CDR1 as SQVTM and CDR2 as ANQGSEA. The J segment lost 7 bases and the V segment lost 3 bases, leaving 6 bases of the junction unmatched. This CDR3 is 13 amino acids long. CDR3 DNA sequence: TGCAGCGTTGAGGCTAGCGGGAGTGGTGAGCAGTACTTC. Amino acid sequence: CSVEASGSGEQYF.

The chain employs TRBV28 and TRBJ1-1, with D possibly being TRBD1 (5 bases). The CDR3 has 11 residues. V was clipped by 4 bases and J by 9 bases, with 9 bases between them. CDR1 and CDR2 from the germline V gene are MDHEN and SYDVKM. The CDR3 spells CASSSQGKAFF. In DNA form, the CDR3 reads TGTGCCAGCAGTTCGCAGGGTAAAGCTTTCTTT.

The chain carries TRBV5-1 and TRBJ1-4; tentatively, D is TRBD1 (5 bases). With 5 bases removed from V and 3 bases from J, the gap between germline ends came to 14 bases. The CDR3 covers 15 residues. Looked up from germline, CDR1 is SGHRS and CDR2 is YFSETQ. The CDR3 DNA follows: TGCGCCAGCAGACCCGACGGACAATCTAATGAAAAACTGTTTTTT. It translates to CASRPDGQSNEKLFF.